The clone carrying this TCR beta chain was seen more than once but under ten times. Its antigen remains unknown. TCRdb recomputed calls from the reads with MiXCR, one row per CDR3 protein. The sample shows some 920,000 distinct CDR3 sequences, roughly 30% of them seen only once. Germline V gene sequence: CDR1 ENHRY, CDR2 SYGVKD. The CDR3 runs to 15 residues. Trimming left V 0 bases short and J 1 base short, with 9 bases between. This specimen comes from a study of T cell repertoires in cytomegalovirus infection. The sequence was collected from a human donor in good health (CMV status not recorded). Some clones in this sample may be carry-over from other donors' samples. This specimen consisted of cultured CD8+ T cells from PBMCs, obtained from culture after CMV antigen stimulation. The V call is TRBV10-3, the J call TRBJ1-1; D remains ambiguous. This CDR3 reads CAISESEGRNTEAFF. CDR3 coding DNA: TGTGCCATCAGTGAGTCCGAGGGAAGGAACACTGAAGCTTTCTTT.